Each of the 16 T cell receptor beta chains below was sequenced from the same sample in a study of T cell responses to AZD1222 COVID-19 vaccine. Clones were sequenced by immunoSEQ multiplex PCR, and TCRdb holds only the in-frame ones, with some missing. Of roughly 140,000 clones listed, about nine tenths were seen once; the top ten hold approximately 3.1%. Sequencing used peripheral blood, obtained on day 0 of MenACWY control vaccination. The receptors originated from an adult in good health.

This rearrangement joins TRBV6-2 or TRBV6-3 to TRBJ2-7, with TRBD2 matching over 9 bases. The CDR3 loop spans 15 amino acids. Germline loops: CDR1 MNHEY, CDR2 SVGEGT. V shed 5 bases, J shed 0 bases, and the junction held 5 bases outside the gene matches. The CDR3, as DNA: TGTGCCAGCAGTCGTAGCGGGAGCCTCTCCTACGAGCAGTACTTC. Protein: CASSRSGSLSYEQYF.

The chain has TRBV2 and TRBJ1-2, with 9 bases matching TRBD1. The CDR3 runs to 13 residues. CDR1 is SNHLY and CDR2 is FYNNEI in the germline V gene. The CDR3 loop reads CAGGGQGGYGYTF. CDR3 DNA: TGTGCAGGGGGGGGACAGGGCGGCTATGGCTACACCTTC.

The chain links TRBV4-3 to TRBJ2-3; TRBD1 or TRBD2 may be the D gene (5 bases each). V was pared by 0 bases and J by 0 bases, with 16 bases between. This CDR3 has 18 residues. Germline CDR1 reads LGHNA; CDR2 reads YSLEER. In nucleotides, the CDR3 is TGCGCCAGCAGCCAAGAGGGGGTCCCACGACCTAGCACAGATACGCAGTATTTT. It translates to CASSQEGVPRPSTDTQYF.

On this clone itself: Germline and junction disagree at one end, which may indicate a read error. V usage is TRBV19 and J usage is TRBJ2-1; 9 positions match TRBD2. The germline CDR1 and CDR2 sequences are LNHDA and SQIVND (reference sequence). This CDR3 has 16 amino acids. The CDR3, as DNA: TGTGCAAGTATGGGGCGGCTAGCGGGGACATACAATGAGCAGTTCTTC. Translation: CASMGRLAGTYNEQFF.

In nucleotides, the CDR3 is TGTGCCAGCAGCATCCACAACGCCTCCCCAGGATATGGCTACACCTTC. It codes for CASSIHNASPGYGYTF. The V gene is TRBV7-8, the J gene TRBJ1-2; no clear D. Germline V CDR1 and CDR2: SGHVS, FQNEAQ. This CDR3 has 16 amino acids. V gave up 5 bases and J gave up 5 bases, with 21 bases separating them.

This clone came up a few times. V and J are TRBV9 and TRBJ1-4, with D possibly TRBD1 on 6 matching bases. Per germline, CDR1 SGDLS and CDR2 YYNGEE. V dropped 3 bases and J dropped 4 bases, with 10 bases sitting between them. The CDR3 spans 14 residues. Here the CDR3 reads CASSAGAVNEKLFF. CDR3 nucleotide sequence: TGTGCCAGCAGCGCAGGGGCCGTTAATGAAAAACTGTTTTTT.

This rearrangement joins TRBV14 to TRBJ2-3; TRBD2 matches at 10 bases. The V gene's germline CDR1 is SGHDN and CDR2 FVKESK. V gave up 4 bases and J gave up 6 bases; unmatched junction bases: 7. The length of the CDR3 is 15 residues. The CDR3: CASSLQRGGLDTQYF. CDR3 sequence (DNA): TGTGCCAGCAGCCTACAGCGGGGGGGCCTGGATACGCAGTATTTT.

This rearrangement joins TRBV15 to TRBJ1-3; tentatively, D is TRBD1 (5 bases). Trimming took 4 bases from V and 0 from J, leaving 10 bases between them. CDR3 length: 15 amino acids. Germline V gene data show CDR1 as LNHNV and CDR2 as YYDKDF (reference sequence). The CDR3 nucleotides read TGTGCCACCAGCACAGCCGGGGCCTCTGGAAACACCATATATTTT. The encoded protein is CATSTAGASGNTIYF. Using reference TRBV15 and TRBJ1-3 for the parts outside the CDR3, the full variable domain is DAMVIQNPRYQVTQFGKPVTLSCSQTLNHNVMYWYQQKSSQAPKLLFHYYDKDFNNEADTPDNFQSRRPNTSFCFLDIRSPGLGDTAMYLCATSTAGASGNTIYFGEGSWLTVV.

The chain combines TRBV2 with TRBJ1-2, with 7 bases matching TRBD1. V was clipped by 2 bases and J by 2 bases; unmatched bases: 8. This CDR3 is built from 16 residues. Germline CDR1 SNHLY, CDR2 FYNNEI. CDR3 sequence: CASSELSGTANYGYTF. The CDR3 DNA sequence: TGTGCCAGCAGTGAATTGTCCGGGACAGCAAACTATGGCTACACCTTC. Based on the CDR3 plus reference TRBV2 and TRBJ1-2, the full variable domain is EPEVTQTPSHQVTQMGQEVILRCVPISNHLYFYWYRQILGQKVEFLVSFYNNEISEKSEIFDDQFSVERPDGSNFTLKIRSTKLEDSAMYFCASSELSGTANYGYTFGSGTRLTVV.

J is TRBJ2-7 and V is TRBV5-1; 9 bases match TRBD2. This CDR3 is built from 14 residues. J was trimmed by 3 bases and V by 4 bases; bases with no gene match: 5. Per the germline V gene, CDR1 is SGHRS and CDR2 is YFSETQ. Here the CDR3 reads CASSHPSGNYEQYF. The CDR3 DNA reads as TGCGCCAGCAGCCACCCTAGCGGGAACTACGAGCAGTACTTC.

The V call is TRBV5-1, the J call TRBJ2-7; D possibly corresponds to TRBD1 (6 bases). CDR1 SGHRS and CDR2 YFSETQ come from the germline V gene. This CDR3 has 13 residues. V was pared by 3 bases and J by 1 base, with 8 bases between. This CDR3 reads CASSSQGSYEQYF. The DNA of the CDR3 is TGCGCCAGCAGCTCACAGGGATCCTACGAGCAGTACTTC.

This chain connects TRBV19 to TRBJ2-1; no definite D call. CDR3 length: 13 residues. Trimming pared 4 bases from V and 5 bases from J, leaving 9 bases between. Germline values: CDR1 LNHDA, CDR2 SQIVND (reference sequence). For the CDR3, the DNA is TGTGCCAGTAGTACAGTGTTCGACAATGAGCAGTTCTTC. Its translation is CASSTVFDNEQFF.

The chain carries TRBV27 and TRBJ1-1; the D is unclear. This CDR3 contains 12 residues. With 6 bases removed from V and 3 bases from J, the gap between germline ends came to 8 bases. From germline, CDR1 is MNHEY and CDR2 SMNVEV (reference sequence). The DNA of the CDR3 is TGTGCCAGCAGGTACGGGGACACTGAAGCTTTCTTT. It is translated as CASRYGDTEAFF.

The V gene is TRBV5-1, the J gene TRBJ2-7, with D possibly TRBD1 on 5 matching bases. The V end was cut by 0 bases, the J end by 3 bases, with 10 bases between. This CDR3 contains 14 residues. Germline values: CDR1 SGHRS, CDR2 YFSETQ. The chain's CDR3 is CASSLGPGYYEQYF. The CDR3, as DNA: TGCGCCAGCAGCTTGGGTCCAGGGTACTACGAGCAGTACTTC.

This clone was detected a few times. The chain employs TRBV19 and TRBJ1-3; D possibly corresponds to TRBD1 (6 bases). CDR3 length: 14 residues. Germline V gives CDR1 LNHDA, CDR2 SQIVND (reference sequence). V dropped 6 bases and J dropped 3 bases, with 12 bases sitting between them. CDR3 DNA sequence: TGTGCCAGTAGCCTCGGCAGGGGTGGAAACACCATATATTTT. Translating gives CASSLGRGGNTIYF. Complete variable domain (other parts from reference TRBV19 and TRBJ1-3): DGGITQSPKYLFRKEGQNVTLSCEQNLNHDAMYWYRQDPGQGLRLIYYSQIVNDFQKGDIAEGYSVSREKKESFPLTVTSAQKNPTAFYLCASSLGRGGNTIYFGEGSWLTVV.

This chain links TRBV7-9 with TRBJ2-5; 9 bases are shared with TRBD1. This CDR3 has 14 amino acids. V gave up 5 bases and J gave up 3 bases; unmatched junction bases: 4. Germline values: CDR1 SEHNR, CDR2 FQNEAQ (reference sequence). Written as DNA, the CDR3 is TGTGCCAGCAGCCCCTGGGACAGGGAAGAGACCCAGTACTTC. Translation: CASSPWDREETQYF.